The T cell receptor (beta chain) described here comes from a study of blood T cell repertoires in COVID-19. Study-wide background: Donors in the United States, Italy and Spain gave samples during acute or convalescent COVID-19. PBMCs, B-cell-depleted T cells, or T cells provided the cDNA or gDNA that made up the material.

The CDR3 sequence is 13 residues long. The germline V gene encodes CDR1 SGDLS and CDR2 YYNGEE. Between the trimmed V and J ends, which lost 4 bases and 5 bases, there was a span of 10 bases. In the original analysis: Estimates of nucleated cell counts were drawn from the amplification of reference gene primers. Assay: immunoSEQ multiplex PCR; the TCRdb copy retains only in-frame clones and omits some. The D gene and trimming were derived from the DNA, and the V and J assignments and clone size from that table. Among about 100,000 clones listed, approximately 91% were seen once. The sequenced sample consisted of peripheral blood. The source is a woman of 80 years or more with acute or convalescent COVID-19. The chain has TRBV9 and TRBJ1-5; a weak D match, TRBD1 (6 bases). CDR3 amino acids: CASSPRTDQPQHF. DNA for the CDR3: TGTGCCAGCAGCCCCCGGACAGATCAGCCCCAGCATTTT.